This is a list of T cell receptor beta chains from one sample in a study of a mutant IDH1 vaccine in newly diagnosed glioma. The table came from immunoSEQ multiplex PCR; TCRdb's copy has only in-frame clones and leaves some out. The sample shows around 56,000 clones, 80% to 90% of them seen only once. The antigens for these receptors are not known. Sequenced here: PBMCs, sampled from a glioma patient whose treatment included an IDH1 peptide vaccine. All receptors come from a woman aged 40 to 50 with glioma. Some clones in this sample may be carry-over from other donors' samples. The CDR3 runs from the conserved cysteine through the conserved F or W. Each record gives: V gene, J gene, clone size, D gene, CDR3 protein, CDR3 DNA. A D gene is named only where the DNA matches it firmly. Clone size is given for some rows only: seen once, a few or many times, or a class if the clone is expanded.

TRBV5-5,TRBJ2-7,once,TRBD1,CASSTTGSSYEQYF,TGTGCCAGCAGCACGACAGGGAGCTCCTACGAGCAGTACTTC
TRBV19,TRBJ1-4,.,.,CASSGGATNEKLFF,TGTGCCAGTAGCGGGGGGGCAACTAATGAAAAACTGTTTTTT
TRBV19,TRBJ1-4,few,.,CASSIFRGEKLFF,TGTGCCAGTAGTATATTTCGGGGTGAAAAACTGTTTTTT
TRBV10-1,TRBJ1-1,.,.,CASSESSGTEAFF,TGCGCCAGCAGTGAGTCCTCGGGGACTGAAGCTTTCTTT
TRBV30,TRBJ1-1,medium-sized,.,CAWSPPGSRGAEAFF,TGTGCCTGGAGCCCTCCCGGCTCCCGAGGGGCTGAAGCTTTCTTT
TRBV7-2,TRBJ1-2,.,.,CASSFGAADYGYTF,TGTGCCAGCAGCTTCGGGGCCGCAGATTATGGCTACACCTTC
TRBV6-1,TRBJ2-5,.,.,CASRAETQYF,TGTGCCAGCAGGGCAGAGACCCAGTACTTC
TRBV5-1,TRBJ2-3,.,TRBD2,CASSSYNSGGGDTQYF,TGCGCCAGCAGCTCCTATAATAGCGGGGGAGGAGATACGCAGTATTTT
TRBV27,TRBJ2-1,once,.,CASSLASSYNEQFF,TGTGCCAGCAGTCTAGCGAGCTCCTACAATGAGCAGTTCTTC
TRBV7-6,TRBJ2-7,.,.,CASSLDGGQYNEQYF,TGTGCCAGCAGCTTAGACGGGGGACAGTACAACGAGCAGTACTTC
TRBV30,TRBJ2-1,.,TRBD1,CAWGDLLGQGREQFF,TGTGCCTGGGGAGACCTACTCGGACAGGGGCGGGAGCAGTTCTTC
TRBV19,TRBJ2-7,once,.,CASSLRRGDEQYF,TGTGCCAGTAGTCTCCGAAGGGGAGACGAGCAGTACTTC
TRBV28,TRBJ1-2,once,TRBD1,CASGYRGGYTF,TGTGCCAGCGGCTACAGGGGAGGCTACACCTTC
TRBV27,TRBJ1-2,.,.,CASSLLKGGRNYGYTF,TGTGCCAGCAGTTTACTTAAAGGGGGAAGAAACTATGGCTACACCTTC
TRBV23-1,TRBJ2-5,.,.,CASSQGKGCWETQYF,TGCGCCAGCAGTCAAGGCAAGGGGTGTTGGGAGACCCAGTACTTC
TRBV29-1,TRBJ2-5,few,.,CSVVRQGETQYF,TGCAGCGTGGTCAGACAAGGGGAGACCCAGTACTTC
TRBV4-3,TRBJ1-6,.,.,CASSSNSGDNSPLHF,TGCGCCAGCAGCTCAAACTCCGGGGATAATTCACCCCTCCACTTT
TRBV29-1,TRBJ1-1,.,.,CSVEDRGTVGTEAFF,TGCAGCGTTGAAGACCGAGGGACCGTAGGGACTGAAGCTTTCTTT
TRBV19,TRBJ1-1,.,.,CASRFAGTEAFF,TGTGCCAGTAGATTCGCTGGGACTGAAGCTTTCTTT
TRBV6-1,TRBJ1-1,.,.,CASRSGTGMNTEAFF,TGTGCCAGCAGGAGTGGGACGGGCATGAACACTGAAGCTTTCTTT
TRBV7-9,TRBJ1-2,few,TRBD1,CASSADRQGIVYGYTF,TGTGCCAGCAGCGCAGACCGACAGGGTATAGTCTATGGCTACACCTTC
TRBV9,TRBJ2-7,.,TRBD2,CASSWGTTTHEQYF,TGTGCCAGCAGCTGGGGGACTACCACCCACGAGCAGTACTTC
TRBV30,TRBJ1-6,.,.,CAWSPREGRNSPLHF,TGTGCCTGGAGTCCTAGGGAGGGAAGGAATTCACCCCTCCACTTT
TRBV9,TRBJ2-7,.,.,CASSVGHDPYEQYF,TGTGCCAGCAGCGTGGGACACGACCCCTACGAGCAGTACTTC
TRBV4-3,TRBJ1-6,.,TRBD1,CASSRLTGKDSPLHF,TGCGCCAGCAGCCGCCTGACAGGGAAGGATTCACCCCTCCACTTT
TRBV6-6,TRBJ2-3,.,.,CASTKDFPDTQYF,TGTGCCAGCACCAAGGACTTCCCAGATACGCAGTATTTT
TRBV30,TRBJ2-1,once,.,CAGISTSPHNEQFF,TGTGCCGGTATATCGACTTCCCCCCACAATGAGCAGTTCTTC
TRBV20-1,TRBJ1-2,.,.,CSANLYGYTF,TGCAGTGCTAACCTCTATGGCTACACCTTC
TRBV6-6,TRBJ1-5,.,.,CASSYVQPQHF,TGTGCCAGCAGTTATGTCCAGCCCCAGCATTTT
TRBV15,TRBJ2-3,.,TRBD2,CATSTRSGRGSTDTQYF,TGTGCCACCAGCACCAGGTCCGGGAGGGGGAGCACAGATACGCAGTATTTT
TRBV9,TRBJ1-6,.,.,CASSSEGSSYNSPLHF,TGTGCCAGCAGCTCCGAGGGGAGCTCCTATAATTCACCCCTCCACTTT
TRBV9,TRBJ2-7,few,.,CASSVGIQGTYEQYF,TGTGCCAGCAGCGTAGGAATCCAGGGTACCTACGAGCAGTACTTC
TRBV7-8,TRBJ2-1,.,.,CASSLARGRNNEQFF,TGTGCCAGCAGCTTAGCCCGGGGGCGGAACAATGAGCAGTTCTTC
TRBV7-7,TRBJ2-5,.,TRBD2,CASTQGLVPETQYF,TGTGCTAGCACCCAGGGACTAGTGCCGGAGACCCAGTACTTC
TRBV14,TRBJ2-7,.,.,CASSFVGGYEQYF,TGTGCCAGCAGCTTTGTCGGGGGCTACGAGCAGTACTTC
TRBV7-8,TRBJ1-5,.,.,CASSLGWSDTWPQHF,TGTGCCAGCAGCTTAGGTTGGTCAGATACTTGGCCCCAGCATTTT
TRBV7-8,TRBJ1-2,many,.,CASSPPDGYYGYTF,TGTGCCAGCAGCCCCCCGGACGGGTACTATGGCTACACCTTC
TRBV11-3,TRBJ1-3,once,.,CASSMQGSGNTIYF,TGTGCCAGCAGCATGCAGGGGTCTGGAAACACCATATATTTT
TRBV7-8,TRBJ1-1,.,TRBD1,CASSLAGGTVEAFF,TGTGCCAGCAGCTTAGCAGGAGGGACAGTTGAAGCTTTCTTT
TRBV19,TRBJ1-1,few,.,CARYVRENTEAFF,TGTGCCCGCTACGTGAGGGAGAACACTGAAGCTTTCTTT
TRBV4-1,TRBJ2-2,.,.,CASSQEGWATGELFF,TGCGCCAGCAGCCAAGAGGGTTGGGCCACCGGGGAGCTGTTTTTT
TRBV9,TRBJ1-2,.,.,CASSLARNYGYTF,TGTGCCAGCAGCCTCGCCCGTAACTATGGCTACACCTTC
TRBV2,TRBJ1-6,.,.,CASSIRNSPLHF,TGTGCCAGCAGCATCAGGAATTCACCCCTCCACTTT
TRBV7-9,TRBJ2-4,.,.,CASSWNTPPGPAKNIQYF,TGTGCCAGCAGCTGGAATACCCCCCCCGGGCCAGCCAAAAACATTCAGTACTTC
TRBV6-4,TRBJ2-1,.,TRBD2,CASSDAGLEYNEQFF,TGTGCCAGCAGTGATGCGGGACTAGAGTACAATGAGCAGTTCTTC
TRBV7-9,TRBJ2-1,.,TRBD2,CASSFYSGGAFDEQFF,TGTGCCAGCAGCTTCTATAGCGGGGGGGCTTTCGATGAGCAGTTCTTC
TRBV19,TRBJ1-6,.,.,CASRATESSYNSPLHF,TGTGCCAGTAGAGCGACGGAAAGCTCCTATAATTCACCCCTCCACTTT
TRBV19,TRBJ1-4,.,TRBD1,CASRPRTGGGPTNEKLFF,TGTGCCAGTAGGCCACGGACAGGGGGCGGCCCAACTAATGAAAAACTGTTTTTT
TRBV4-1,TRBJ1-6,.,.,CASSQDGGGDYNSPLHF,TGCGCCAGCAGCCAAGATGGGGGAGGAGACTATAATTCACCCCTCCACTTT
TRBV5-4,TRBJ2-3,.,TRBD2,CASRVGGGARDTQYF,TGTGCCAGCAGGGTGGGCGGGGGGGCCAGAGATACGCAGTATTTT
TRBV2,TRBJ1-6,few,TRBD1,CASLKLQGDSPLHF,TGTGCCAGCCTAAAATTACAGGGGGATTCACCCCTCCACTTT
TRBV2,TRBJ2-2,.,TRBD2,CASSDVGGETGELFF,TGTGCCAGCAGTGATGTGGGGGGGGAAACCGGGGAGCTGTTTTTT
TRBV27,TRBJ1-5,.,.,CASSKNSNQPQHF,TGTGCCAGCAGTAAAAATAGCAATCAGCCCCAGCATTTT
TRBV5-1,TRBJ1-5,.,TRBD1,CASSLGGTGINQPQHF,TGCGCCAGCAGCTTGGGGGGGACAGGGATTAATCAGCCCCAGCATTTT
TRBV20-1,TRBJ1-1,few,.,CSARNGPQAFF,TGCAGTGCTAGAAACGGGCCCCAAGCTTTCTTT
TRBV30,TRBJ1-6,once,.,CAWSVGLTSNSPLHF,TGTGCCTGGAGTGTGGGTTTAACAAGTAATTCACCCCTCCACTTT
TRBV29-1,TRBJ2-5,.,.,CSVPQGRETQYF,TGCAGCGTCCCGCAGGGGCGCGAGACCCAGTACTTC